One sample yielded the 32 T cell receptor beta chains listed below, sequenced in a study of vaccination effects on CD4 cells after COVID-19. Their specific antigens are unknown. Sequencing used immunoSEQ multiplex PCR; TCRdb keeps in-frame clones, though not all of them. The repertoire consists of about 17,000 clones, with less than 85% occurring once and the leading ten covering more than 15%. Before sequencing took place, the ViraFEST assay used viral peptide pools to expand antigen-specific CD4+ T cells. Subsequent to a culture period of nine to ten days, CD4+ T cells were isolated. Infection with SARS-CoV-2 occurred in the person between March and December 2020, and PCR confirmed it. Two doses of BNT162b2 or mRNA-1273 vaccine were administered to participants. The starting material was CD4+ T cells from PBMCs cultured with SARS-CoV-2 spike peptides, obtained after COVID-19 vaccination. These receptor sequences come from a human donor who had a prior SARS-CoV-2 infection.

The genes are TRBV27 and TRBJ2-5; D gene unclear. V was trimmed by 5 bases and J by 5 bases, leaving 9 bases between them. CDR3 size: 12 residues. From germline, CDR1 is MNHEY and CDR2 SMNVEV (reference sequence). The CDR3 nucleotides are TGTGCCAGCAGTACCCCCGGGGAGACCCAGTACTTC. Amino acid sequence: CASSTPGETQYF.

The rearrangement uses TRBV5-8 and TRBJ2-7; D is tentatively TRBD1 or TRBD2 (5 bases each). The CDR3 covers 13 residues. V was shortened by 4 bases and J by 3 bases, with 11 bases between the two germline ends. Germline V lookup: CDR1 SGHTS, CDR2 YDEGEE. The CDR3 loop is CASSRGPNYEQYF. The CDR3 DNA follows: TGTGCCAGCAGCCGGGGACCGAACTACGAGCAGTACTTC.

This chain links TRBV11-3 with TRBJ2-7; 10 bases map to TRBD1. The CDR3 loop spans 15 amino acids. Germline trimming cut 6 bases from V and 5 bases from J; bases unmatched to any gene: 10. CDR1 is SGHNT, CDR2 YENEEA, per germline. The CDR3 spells CASRRRGTGENEQYF. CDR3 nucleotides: TGTGCCAGCAGGCGTAGGGGGACAGGGGAAAACGAGCAGTACTTC.

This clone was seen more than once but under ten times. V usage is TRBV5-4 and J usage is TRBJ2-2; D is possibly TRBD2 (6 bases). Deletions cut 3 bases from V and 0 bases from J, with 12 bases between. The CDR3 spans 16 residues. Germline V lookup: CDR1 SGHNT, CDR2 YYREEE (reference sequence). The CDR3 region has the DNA TGTGCCAGCAGCTCGGGACTCTCCCCGAACACCGGGGAGCTGTTTTTT. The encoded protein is CASSSGLSPNTGELFF.

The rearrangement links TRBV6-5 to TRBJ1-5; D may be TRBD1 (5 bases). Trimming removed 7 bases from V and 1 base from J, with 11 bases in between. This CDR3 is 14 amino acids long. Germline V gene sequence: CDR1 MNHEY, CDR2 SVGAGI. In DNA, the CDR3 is TGTGCCAGCACGAGACAGACAAGCAATCAGCCCCAGCATTTT. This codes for CASTRQTSNQPQHF.

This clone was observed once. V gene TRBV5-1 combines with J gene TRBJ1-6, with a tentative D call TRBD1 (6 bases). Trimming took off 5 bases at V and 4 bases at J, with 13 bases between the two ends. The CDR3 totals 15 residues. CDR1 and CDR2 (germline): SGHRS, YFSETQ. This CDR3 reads CASSKTQGYNSPLHF. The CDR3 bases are TGCGCCAGCAGTAAAACACAGGGTTATAATTCACCCCTCCACTTT.

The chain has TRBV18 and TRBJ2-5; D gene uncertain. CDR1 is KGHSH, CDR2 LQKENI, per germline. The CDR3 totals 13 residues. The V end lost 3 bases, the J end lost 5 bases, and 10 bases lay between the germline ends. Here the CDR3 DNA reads TGTGCCAGCTCACCTTCCGTCAGGGAGACCCAGTACTTC. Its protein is CASSPSVRETQYF.

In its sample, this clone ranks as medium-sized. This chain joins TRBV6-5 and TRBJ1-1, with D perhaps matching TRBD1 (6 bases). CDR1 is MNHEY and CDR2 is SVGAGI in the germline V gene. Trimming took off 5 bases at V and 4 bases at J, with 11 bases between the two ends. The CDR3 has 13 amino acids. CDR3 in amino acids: CASSTGPVTEAFF. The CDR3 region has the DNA TGTGCCAGCAGTACAGGGCCTGTCACTGAAGCTTTCTTT.

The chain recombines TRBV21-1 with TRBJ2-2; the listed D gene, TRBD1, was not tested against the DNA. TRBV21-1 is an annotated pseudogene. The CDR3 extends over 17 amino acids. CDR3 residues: CASRADSGTGVTGELFF. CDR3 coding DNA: TGTGCCAGCAGGGCGGACTCCGGGACAGGGGTCACCGGGGAGCTGTTTTTT.

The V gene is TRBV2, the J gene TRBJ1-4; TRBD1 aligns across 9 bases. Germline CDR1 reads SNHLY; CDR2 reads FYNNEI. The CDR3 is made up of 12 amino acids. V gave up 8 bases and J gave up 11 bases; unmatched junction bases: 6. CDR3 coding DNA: TGTGCCAGCGGGACAGGGCCCCAGAAACTGTTTTTT. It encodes CASGTGPQKLFF.

CDR3 coding DNA: TGCGCCAGCAACCCCGGGGTTATCGGGAACACTGAAGCTTTCTTT. Protein: CASNPGVIGNTEAFF. V is TRBV5-1 and J is TRBJ1-1; D unclear. The ends were cut back, 6 bases at V and 1 base at J, with 16 bases in the middle. The CDR3 is 15 residues long. CDR1 is SGHRS and CDR2 is YFSETQ in the germline V gene.

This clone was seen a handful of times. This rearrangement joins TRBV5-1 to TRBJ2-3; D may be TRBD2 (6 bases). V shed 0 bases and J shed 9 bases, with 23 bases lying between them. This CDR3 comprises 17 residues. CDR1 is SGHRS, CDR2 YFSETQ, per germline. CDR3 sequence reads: CASSLGQAGPAQLTQYF. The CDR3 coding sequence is TGCGCCAGCAGCTTGGGCCAGGCGGGGCCCGCTCAGTTAACGCAGTATTTT.

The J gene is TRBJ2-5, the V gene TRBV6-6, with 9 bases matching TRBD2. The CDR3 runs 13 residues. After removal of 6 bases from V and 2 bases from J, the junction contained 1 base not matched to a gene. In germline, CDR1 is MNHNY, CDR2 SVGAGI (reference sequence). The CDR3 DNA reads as TGTGCCAGCAGGCTAGCGGGGCAAGAGACCCAGTACTTC. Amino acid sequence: CASRLAGQETQYF.

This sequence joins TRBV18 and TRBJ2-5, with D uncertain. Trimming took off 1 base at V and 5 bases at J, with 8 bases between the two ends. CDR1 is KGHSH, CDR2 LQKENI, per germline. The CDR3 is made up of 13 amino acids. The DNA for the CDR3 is TGTGCCAGCTCACCACTCCGTGGTGAGACCCAGTACTTC. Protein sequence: CASSPLRGETQYF.

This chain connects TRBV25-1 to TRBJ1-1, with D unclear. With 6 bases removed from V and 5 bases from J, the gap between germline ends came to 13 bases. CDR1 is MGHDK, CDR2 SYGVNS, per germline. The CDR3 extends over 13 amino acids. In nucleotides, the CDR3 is TGTGCCAGCAGAAACCCCGGCGGGACTGAAGCTTTCTTT. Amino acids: CASRNPGGTEAFF.

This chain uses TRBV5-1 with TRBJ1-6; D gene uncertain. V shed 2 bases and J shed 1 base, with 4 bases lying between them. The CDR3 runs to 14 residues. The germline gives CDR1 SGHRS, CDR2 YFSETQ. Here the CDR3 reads CASSFGSYNSPLHF. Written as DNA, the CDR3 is TGCGCCAGCAGCTTCGGGTCCTATAATTCACCCCTCCACTTT.

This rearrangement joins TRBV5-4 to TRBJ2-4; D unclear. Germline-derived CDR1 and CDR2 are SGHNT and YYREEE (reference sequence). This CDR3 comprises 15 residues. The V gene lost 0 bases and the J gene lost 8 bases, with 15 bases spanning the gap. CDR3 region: CASSLGVGRQDIQYF. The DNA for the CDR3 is TGTGCCAGCAGCTTGGGGGTCGGGCGGCAGGACATTCAGTACTTC.

The CDR3 bases are TGTGCCAGCAGCCCACACACGGAGACCCAGTACTTC. Translated: CASSPHTETQYF. V is TRBV3-1 (or the pseudogene TRBV3-2) and J is TRBJ2-5; no clear D gene. Per the germline V gene, CDR1 is LGHDT and CDR2 is YNNKEL (reference sequence). Trimming removed 4 bases at V and 5 bases at J, with 8 bases between. The CDR3 runs to 12 residues.

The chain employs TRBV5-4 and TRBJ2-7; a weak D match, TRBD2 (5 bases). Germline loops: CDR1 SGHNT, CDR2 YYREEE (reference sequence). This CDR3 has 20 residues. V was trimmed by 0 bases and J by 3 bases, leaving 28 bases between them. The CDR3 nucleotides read TGTGCCAGCAGCTTGGGGCCCTCGGGCTTCGGAGGAGAAAGCTACTACGAGCAGTACTTC. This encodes CASSLGPSGFGGESYYEQYF.

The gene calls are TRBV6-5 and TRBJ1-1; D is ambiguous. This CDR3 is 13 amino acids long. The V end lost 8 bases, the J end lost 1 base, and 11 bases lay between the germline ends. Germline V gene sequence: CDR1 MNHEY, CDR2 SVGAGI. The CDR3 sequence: CASVGFTNTEAFF. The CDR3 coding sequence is TGTGCCAGCGTGGGGTTTACGAACACTGAAGCTTTCTTT.

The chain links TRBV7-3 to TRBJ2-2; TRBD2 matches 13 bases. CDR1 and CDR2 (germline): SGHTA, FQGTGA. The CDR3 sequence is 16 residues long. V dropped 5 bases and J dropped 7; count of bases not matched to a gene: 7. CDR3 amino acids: CASSPTSGRAHGELFF. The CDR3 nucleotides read TGTGCCAGCAGCCCCACTAGCGGGAGGGCCCACGGGGAGCTGTTTTTT.

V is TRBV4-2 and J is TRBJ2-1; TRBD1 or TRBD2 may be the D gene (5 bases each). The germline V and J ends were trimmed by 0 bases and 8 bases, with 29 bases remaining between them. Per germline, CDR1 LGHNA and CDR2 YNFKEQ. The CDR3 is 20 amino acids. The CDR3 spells CASSQDYRAGGATWYYEQFF. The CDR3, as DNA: TGTGCCAGCAGCCAAGATTATAGGGCGGGTGGGGCCACCTGGTATTATGAGCAGTTCTTC.

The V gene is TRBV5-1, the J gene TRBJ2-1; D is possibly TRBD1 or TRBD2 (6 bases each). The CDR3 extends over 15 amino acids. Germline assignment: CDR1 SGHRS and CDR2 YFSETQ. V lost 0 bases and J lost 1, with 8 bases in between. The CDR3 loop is CASSLGGGSYNEQFF. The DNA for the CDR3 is TGCGCCAGCAGCTTGGGAGGGGGGTCCTACAATGAGCAGTTCTTC.

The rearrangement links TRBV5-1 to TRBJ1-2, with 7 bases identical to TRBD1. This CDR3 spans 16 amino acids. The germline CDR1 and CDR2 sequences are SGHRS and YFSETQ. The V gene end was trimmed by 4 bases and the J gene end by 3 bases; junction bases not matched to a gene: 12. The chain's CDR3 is CASSPDTTGRDYGYTF. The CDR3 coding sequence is TGCGCCAGCAGCCCGGACACGACAGGGCGGGACTATGGCTACACCTTC.

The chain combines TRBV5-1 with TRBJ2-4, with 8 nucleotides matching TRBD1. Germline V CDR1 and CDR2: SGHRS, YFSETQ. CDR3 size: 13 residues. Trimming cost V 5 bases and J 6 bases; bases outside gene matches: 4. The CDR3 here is CASREQGGNIQYF. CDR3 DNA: TGCGCCAGCAGAGAACAGGGGGGAAACATTCAGTACTTC.

DNA for the CDR3: TGTGCCAGCAGCTTGTACCTAGCGGGAGGACCCTACGAGCAGTACTTC. Its translation is CASSLYLAGGPYEQYF. This chain connects TRBV5-6 to TRBJ2-7; 11 bases line up with TRBD2. Germline V gene lookup returns CDR1 SGHDT and CDR2 YYEEEE. The V and J ends lost 1 base and 2 bases, in that order; junction bases with no gene match: 5. The CDR3 length is 16 residues. The full variable domain, rest sourced from reference TRBV5-6 and TRBJ2-7, is DAGVTQSPTHLIKTRGQQVTLRCSPKSGHDTVSWYQQALGQGPQFIFQYYEEEERQRGNFPDRFSGHQFPNYSSELNVNALLLGDSALYLCASSLYLAGGPYEQYFGPGTRLTVT.

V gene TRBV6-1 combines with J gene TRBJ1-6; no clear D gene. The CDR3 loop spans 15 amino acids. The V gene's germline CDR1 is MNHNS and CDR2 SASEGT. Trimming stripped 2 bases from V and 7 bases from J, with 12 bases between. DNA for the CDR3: TGTGCCAGCAGTGAAACGCGGCCAGACAATTCACCCCTCCACTTT. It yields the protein CASSETRPDNSPLHF.

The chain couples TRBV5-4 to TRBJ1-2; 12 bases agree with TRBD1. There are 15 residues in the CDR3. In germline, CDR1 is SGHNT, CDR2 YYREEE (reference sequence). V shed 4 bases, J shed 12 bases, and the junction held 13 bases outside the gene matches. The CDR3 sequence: CASSPGGTGGYSDTF. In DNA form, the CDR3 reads TGTGCCAGCAGCCCAGGGGGGACAGGGGGCTATTCGGACACCTTC.

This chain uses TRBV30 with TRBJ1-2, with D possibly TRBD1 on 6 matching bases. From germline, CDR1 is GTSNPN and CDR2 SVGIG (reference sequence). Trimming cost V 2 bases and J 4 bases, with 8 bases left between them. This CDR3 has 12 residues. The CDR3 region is CAWSPGAYGYTF. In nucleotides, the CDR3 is TGTGCCTGGAGTCCGGGGGCCTATGGCTACACCTTC.

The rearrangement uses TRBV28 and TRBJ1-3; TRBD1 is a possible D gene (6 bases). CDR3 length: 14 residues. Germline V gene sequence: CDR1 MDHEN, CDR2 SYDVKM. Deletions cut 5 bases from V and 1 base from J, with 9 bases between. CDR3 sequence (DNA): TGTGCCAGCAGTGACGGACAGTCTGGAAACACCATATATTTT. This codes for CASSDGQSGNTIYF.

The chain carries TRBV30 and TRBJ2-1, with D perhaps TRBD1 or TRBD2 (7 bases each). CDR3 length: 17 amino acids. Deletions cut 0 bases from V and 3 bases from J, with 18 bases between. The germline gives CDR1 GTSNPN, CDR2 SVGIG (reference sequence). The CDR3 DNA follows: TGTGCCTGGAGTGTACGTTGGCAGGGGGAGGGCTACAATGAGCAGTTCTTC. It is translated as CAWSVRWQGEGYNEQFF.

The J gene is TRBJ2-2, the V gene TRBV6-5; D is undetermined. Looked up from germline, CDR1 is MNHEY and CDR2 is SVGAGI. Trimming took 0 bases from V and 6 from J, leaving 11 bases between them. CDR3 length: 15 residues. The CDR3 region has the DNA TGTGCCAGCAGTTACTCGATATTTGGGTCCGGGGAGCTGTTTTTT. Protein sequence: CASSYSIFGSGELFF.